The 32 T cell receptor beta chains below were found in one sample sequenced in a study of blood T cells in healthy people across ages. Primers used in a second PCR of roughly 6 to 11 cycles were a sample-barcoded 5' primer and a J-beta primer mix. MiXCR, applied by TCRdb to the 5' RACE reads, yields one record per CDR3 protein. The sample lists some 1.4 million distinct CDR3 sequences; around 42% were seen once. The sequenced sample consisted of blood. These receptors were obtained from a woman younger than 35 in good health.

The V and J genes are TRBV20-1 and TRBJ2-3; 8 bases map to TRBD2. The ends lost 1 base at V and 6 bases at J; junction bases unmatched: 6. The CDR3 consists of 14 residues. Germline V CDR1 and CDR2: DFQATT, SNEGSKA (reference sequence). In DNA form, the CDR3 reads TGCAGTGCTAGAGCGGGGGGGGCTGTCGATACGCAGTATTTT. Amino acids: CSARAGGAVDTQYF.

The chain couples TRBV25-1 to TRBJ1-5, with 7 bases identical to TRBD1. Germline-derived CDR1 and CDR2 are MGHDK and SYGVNS. This CDR3 region has 15 residues. V shed 3 bases and J 3 bases; nucleotides not matched to a gene: 5. The CDR3 DNA reads TGTGCCAGCAGTGAGGGGACAGAAGTCAATCAGCCCCAGCATTTT. It yields the protein CASSEGTEVNQPQHF.

The chain recombines TRBV20-1 with TRBJ2-5; D perhaps matches TRBD2 (6 bases). Trimming took off 0 bases at V and 5 bases at J, with 16 bases between the two ends. The CDR3 runs to 15 residues. The germline gives CDR1 DFQATT, CDR2 SNEGSKA (reference sequence). This chain's CDR3 is CSARDRETGGETQYF. CDR3 coding DNA: TGCAGTGCTAGAGATCGGGAGACTGGCGGGGAGACCCAGTACTTC.

This clonotype showed up just a few times. The chain carries TRBV4-2 and TRBJ2-4, with no clear D. V dropped 6 bases and J dropped 5 bases, with 11 bases sitting between them. Germline V lookup: CDR1 LGHNA, CDR2 YNFKEQ. CDR3 length: 13 residues. CDR3 DNA: TGTGCCAGCAGTACATCTATTGAAAACATTCAGTACTTC. Its translation: CASSTSIENIQYF.

The J gene is TRBJ1-1, the V gene TRBV9; D is uncertain. The CDR3 extends over 12 amino acids. The ends were cut back, 3 bases at V and 8 bases at J, with 11 bases in the middle. The V gene's germline CDR1 is SGDLS and CDR2 YYNGEE. This CDR3 reads CASSAMGIEAFF. CDR3 in DNA: TGTGCCAGCAGCGCGATGGGGATCGAAGCTTTCTTT. The entire variable domain, with the rest obtained from reference TRBV9 and TRBJ1-1, is as follows: DSGVTQTPKHLITATGQRVTLRCSPRSGDLSVYWYQQSLDQGLQFLIQYYNGEERAKGNILERFSAQQFPDLHSELNLSSLELGDSALYFCASSAMGIEAFFGQGTRLTVV.

The chain has TRBV10-3 and TRBJ2-5; D ambiguous. Germline V gene data show CDR1 as ENHRY and CDR2 as SYGVKD. The CDR3 spans 12 residues. V dropped 3 bases and J dropped 5 bases, with 7 bases sitting between them. The CDR3 DNA follows: TGTGCCATCAGTGACGATGTGGAGACCCAGTACTTC. Translated: CAISDDVETQYF.

The chain employs TRBV5-1 and TRBJ2-7; the D call may be TRBD1 or TRBD2 (6 bases each). The CDR3 sequence is 16 residues long. Germline V gene data show CDR1 as SGHRS and CDR2 as YFSETQ. V gave up 4 bases and J gave up 3 bases, with 20 bases separating them. The CDR3 bases are TGCGCCAGCAGCCCTGGGGGGCGGGATGGAAACTACGAGCAGTACTTC. It yields the protein CASSPGGRDGNYEQYF.

The J gene is TRBJ1-2, the V gene TRBV30; no reliable D call. Germline V gives CDR1 GTSNPN, CDR2 SVGIG (reference sequence). The CDR3 is 12 residues long. The V end lost 3 bases, the J end lost 4 bases, and 9 bases lay between the germline ends. CDR3: CAWRPVPYGYTF. The CDR3 nucleotides are TGTGCCTGGAGACCGGTTCCCTATGGCTACACCTTC.

The chain is built from TRBV6-5 and TRBJ2-7, with D possibly matching TRBD2 (5 bases). The V end lost 2 bases, the J end lost 6 bases, and 20 bases lay between the germline ends. The CDR3 has 16 residues. Germline V CDR1 and CDR2: MNHEY, SVGAGI. The CDR3 here is CASSYGSGWVGSEQYF. In nucleotides, the CDR3 is TGTGCCAGCAGTTACGGATCGGGGTGGGTTGGGTCCGAGCAGTACTTC.

The chain combines TRBV7-9 with TRBJ1-2; weak D call: TRBD1 (6 bases). CDR3 length equals 16 residues. V was cut by 5 bases and J by 0 bases, with 16 bases left in between. In germline, CDR1 is SEHNR, CDR2 FQNEAQ (reference sequence). This chain's CDR3 is CASSPSRDIANYGYTF. The CDR3, as DNA: TGTGCCAGCAGCCCCAGCCGGGACATAGCTAACTATGGCTACACCTTC.

As concerns this clonotype: One end of the junction varies from germline; a read error may be responsible. The V gene is TRBV3-1, the J gene TRBJ1-1; 10 nucleotides line up with TRBD1. Germline V lookup: CDR1 LGHDT, CDR2 YNNKEL (reference sequence). The CDR3 is 16 residues long. Written as DNA, the CDR3 is TGTGCTAGCAGCCAAAATATCGGGACAGGGGCCGTTGAAGCTTTCTTT. Translated, it gives CASSQNIGTGAVEAFF.

The CDR3: CASSEPGLYNEQFF. CDR3 DNA: TGTGCCAGCAGTGAACCGGGACTGTACAATGAGCAGTTCTTC. J is TRBJ2-1 and V is TRBV6-1; D is perhaps TRBD2 (6 bases). CDR1 and CDR2 (germline): MNHNS, SASEGT. CDR3 length: 14 amino acids. V lost 2 bases, J lost 4 bases, and 9 bases lay in between.

The chain links TRBV7-2 to TRBJ2-3, with TRBD1 identical over 8 bases. Germline trimming cut 5 bases from V and 8 bases from J; bases unmatched to any gene: 6. CDR3 length equals 13 residues. Germline assignment: CDR1 SGHTA and CDR2 FQGNSA. CDR3 nucleotides: TGTGCCAGCAGCACGGGACAGGCCGGTACGCAGTATTTT. Protein sequence: CASSTGQAGTQYF.

The gene calls are TRBV28 and TRBJ1-2, with D unresolved. The germline V and J ends were trimmed by 8 bases and 8 bases, with 18 bases remaining between them. The CDR3 spans 13 residues. Germline CDR1 MDHEN, CDR2 SYDVKM. The CDR3 DNA follows: TGTGCCAGCGGGGAGGGTCACCTCACAGGCTACACCTTC. Its translation is CASGEGHLTGYTF.

This clonotype was detected many times. This chain joins TRBV7-3 and TRBJ2-1; TRBD1 matches 10 bases. Germline V lookup: CDR1 SGHTA, CDR2 FQGTGA. The V gene end was trimmed by 2 bases and the J gene end by 6 bases; junction bases not matched to a gene: 10. The CDR3 runs to 17 residues. CDR3 DNA sequence: TGTGCCAGCAGCTTAGTGCCATCCGGGACAGGGGCCAATGAGCAGTTCTTC. It encodes CASSLVPSGTGANEQFF.

The chain recombines TRBV7-2 with TRBJ2-2; a weak D match, TRBD1 (6 bases). Germline V gives CDR1 SGHTA, CDR2 FQGNSA. This CDR3 region has 16 residues. V gave up 0 bases and J gave up 9 bases, with 17 bases separating them. For the CDR3, the DNA is TGTGCCAGCAGCTTAGCCGGGCCAGGGGCGTTCAGGGAGCTGTTTTTT. Translating it yields CASSLAGPGAFRELFF.

The chain is built from TRBV25-1 and TRBJ2-1, with 9 bases fitting TRBD1. Germline lookup yields CDR1 MGHDK and CDR2 SYGVNS. The CDR3 spans 16 residues. J was trimmed by 5 bases and V by 5 bases; bases with no gene match: 10. The CDR3 DNA reads TGTGCCAGCAGTTCCACCCCTGGGACAGGGAACAATGAGCAGTTCTTC. It translates to CASSSTPGTGNNEQFF.

The chain's CDR3 is CASSGKEDRGAAEAFF. The CDR3 nucleotides are TGCGCCAGCAGTGGTAAAGAGGACAGGGGGGCAGCTGAAGCTTTCTTT. This chain uses TRBV10-2 with TRBJ1-1; TRBD1 matches at 10 bases. V lost 4 bases and J lost 6; bases outside the gene matches: 11. This CDR3 is 16 amino acids long. Germline lookup yields CDR1 WSHSY and CDR2 SAAADI.

This clonotype was seen repeatedly, ten times or more. The genes are TRBV12-3 or TRBV12-4 and TRBJ2-7; D is unclear. This CDR3 contains 11 residues. Trimming shortened V by 6 bases and J by 2 bases, and 5 bases separated the two germline ends. The CDR3 nucleotides read TGTGCCAGCAGCTCCACCTACGAGCAGTACTTC. Amino acids: CASSSTYEQYF.

This sequence joins TRBV25-1 and TRBJ1-2, with 11 bases matching TRBD1. V lost 3 bases and J lost 10; bases outside the gene matches: 4. This CDR3 comprises 13 residues. Germline values: CDR1 MGHDK, CDR2 SYGVNS. This CDR3 reads CASSEGQGDDYTF. CDR3 nucleotides: TGTGCCAGCAGTGAGGGACAGGGGGATGACTACACCTTC.

V and J are TRBV5-7 and TRBJ1-5; a possible D gene is TRBD1 (5 bases). Being an ORF, TRBV5-7 has a function that is uncertain. The CDR3 contains 20 residues. V gave up 4 bases and J gave up 0 bases, with 26 bases separating them. The CDR3 loop is CASSRSVGGIWQNSNQPQHF. Written as DNA, the CDR3 is TGTGCCAGCAGCCGATCGGTCGGGGGAATATGGCAAAATAGCAATCAGCCCCAGCATTTT.

This rearrangement joins TRBV20-1 to TRBJ2-1; perhaps TRBD2 as D (5 bases). The germline gives CDR1 DFQATT, CDR2 SNEGSKA (reference sequence). V was clipped by 3 bases and J by 2 bases, with 14 bases between them. This CDR3 has 15 residues. The CDR3 DNA reads TGCAGTGCTAGTAGAGGGCCTGACCCCTACAATGAGCAGTTCTTC. Translating gives CSASRGPDPYNEQFF.

The V and J genes are TRBV25-1 and TRBJ1-1; D is perhaps TRBD1 (5 bases). V was cut by 7 bases and J by 8 bases, with 17 bases left in between. Germline CDR1 reads MGHDK; CDR2 reads SYGVNS. CDR3 length: 13 amino acids. CDR3 loop: CASISFGAREAFF. CDR3 nucleotides: TGTGCCAGCATCTCTTTCGGGGCCCGAGAAGCTTTCTTT.

The J gene is TRBJ2-7, the V gene TRBV20-1; the D is unclear. Trimming removed 5 bases from V and 6 bases from J, with 17 bases in between. The CDR3 loop spans 13 amino acids. Germline lookup yields CDR1 DFQATT and CDR2 SNEGSKA (reference sequence). The chain's CDR3 is CSACVKSAREQYF. The CDR3 nucleotides are TGCAGTGCTTGCGTCAAATCGGCCCGCGAGCAGTACTTC.

The V gene is TRBV7-2, the J gene TRBJ2-3; 14 bases line up with TRBD2. The J segment lost 6 bases and the V segment lost 5 bases, leaving 10 bases of the junction unmatched. This CDR3 has 17 amino acids. Germline V gene data show CDR1 as SGHTA and CDR2 as FQGNSA. As DNA, the CDR3 is TGTGCCAGCAGCCCACGGACTAGCGGGAGGCCGGGGGATACGCAGTATTTT. As protein: CASSPRTSGRPGDTQYF.

This rearrangement joins TRBV28 to TRBJ1-2; weak D call: TRBD1 (5 bases). With 7 bases removed from V and 3 bases from J, the gap between germline ends came to 21 bases. Germline V gene data show CDR1 as MDHEN and CDR2 as SYDVKM. CDR3 length equals 16 residues. The DNA for the CDR3 is TGTGCCAGCACAACCGATAAGGGCCAGGGCTACTATGGCTACACCTTC. It codes for CASTTDKGQGYYGYTF.

The chain employs TRBV18 and TRBJ2-1; D ambiguous. The CDR3 sequence is 13 residues long. V lost 5 bases, J lost 3 bases, and 8 bases lay in between. CDR1 KGHSH and CDR2 LQKENI come from the germline V gene. This chain's CDR3 is CASSATDYNEQFF. In nucleotides, the CDR3 is TGTGCCAGCTCAGCGACCGACTACAATGAGCAGTTCTTC.

This clonotype has just one count. At one of its ends the junction is not consistent with the germline gene, which may arise from a read error. The rearrangement uses TRBV7-2 and TRBJ1-2; D call uncertain. There are 14 residues in the CDR3. Germline values: CDR1 SGHTA, CDR2 FQGNSA. The CDR3 protein is CARSRNRANYGYTF. The CDR3 bases are TGTGCCCGCAGCCGTAACAGAGCTAACTATGGCTACACCTTC.

This clonotype was recorded a few times. This chain links TRBV28 with TRBJ2-1; 8 nucleotides line up with TRBD2. Germline CDR1 is MDHEN and CDR2 is SYDVKM. V shed 5 bases, J shed 7 bases, and the junction held 10 bases outside the gene matches. The CDR3 runs 15 residues. The CDR3 nucleotides are TGTGCCAGCAGTCCTCCGGGACTAGGGACGAATGAGCAGTTCTTC. Its protein product is CASSPPGLGTNEQFF.

This clonotype has just a few counts. V is TRBV5-1 and J is TRBJ1-6; 7 bases align to TRBD1. Trimming took 0 bases from V and 5 from J; bases not matched to a gene: 2. Per the germline V gene, CDR1 is SGHRS and CDR2 is YFSETQ. The CDR3 totals 15 residues. The CDR3 loop reads CASSLGGTDNSPLHF. Written as DNA, the CDR3 is TGCGCCAGCAGCTTGGGAGGGACAGATAATTCACCCCTCCACTTT.

The gene calls are TRBV4-1 and TRBJ2-3; 15 positions agree with TRBD2. CDR3 length equals 18 residues. The trim removed 2 bases at V and 5 bases at J, leaving 8 bases unmatched. Germline values: CDR1 MGHRA, CDR2 YSYEKL. This chain's CDR3 is CASSQKGTSGRSQDTQYF. DNA of the CDR3: TGCGCCAGCAGCCAAAAAGGGACTAGCGGGAGGAGCCAAGATACGCAGTATTTT.

This clonotype was observed a few times. V gene TRBV12-3 or TRBV12-4 combines with J gene TRBJ2-3; 13 nucleotides match TRBD2. Trimming took 6 bases from V and 4 from J; bases not matched to a gene: 4. This CDR3 contains 15 residues. CDR3 loop: CASRTTSGGADTQYF. CDR3 bases: TGTGCCAGCAGGACAACTAGCGGGGGGGCAGATACGCAGTATTTT.